This T cell receptor beta chain came from a study of T-cell memory formation after mild COVID-19. TCRdb redid the calling of the 5' RACE reads with MiXCR, one entry per CDR3 protein. The sample includes approximately 500,000 distinct CDR3 sequences, roughly 25% of them seen just once. This clonotype was seen only a few times. Looked up from germline, CDR1 is SGHRS and CDR2 is YFSETQ. This CDR3 is 14 amino acids long. V dropped 0 bases and J dropped 7 bases, with 11 bases sitting between them. This sequence originates from an adult woman who had mild COVID-19 (a few samples of this study predate the infection). Cell type and time point are not known. The chain employs TRBV5-1 and TRBJ2-1; D may be TRBD2 (6 bases). Specimen: PBMCs or a T cell subset sorted from them (not recorded which). The CDR3 sequence: CASSLGDWTNEQFF. The DNA of the CDR3 is TGCGCCAGCAGCTTGGGGGACTGGACGAATGAGCAGTTCTTC.